The clone carrying this T cell receptor (beta chain) has a single count. V gave up 1 base and J gave up 5 bases; unmatched junction bases: 6. The CDR3 is made up of 16 amino acids. Germline lookup yields CDR1 MNHNY and CDR2 SVGAGI (reference sequence). This sample was taken from a study of blood T cell repertoires in COVID-19. As for the study in general: T cells, B-cell-depleted T cells, or PBMCs supplied cDNA or gDNA.

Profiling relied on immunoSEQ multiplex PCR, and the TCRdb table lists in-frame clones only, not all of them. The sample records 90,000 or so clones, 75% to 85% being singletons. The chain recombines TRBV6-6 with TRBJ2-3; 10 bases are shared with TRBD2. This TCR was sampled from a man aged 55 to 70 with acute or convalescent COVID-19. The sample consisted of peripheral blood. The CDR3 is CASSYLLLAGRDTQYF. DNA of the CDR3: TGTGCCAGCAGTTACTTACTACTAGCGGGGAGAGATACGCAGTATTTT.